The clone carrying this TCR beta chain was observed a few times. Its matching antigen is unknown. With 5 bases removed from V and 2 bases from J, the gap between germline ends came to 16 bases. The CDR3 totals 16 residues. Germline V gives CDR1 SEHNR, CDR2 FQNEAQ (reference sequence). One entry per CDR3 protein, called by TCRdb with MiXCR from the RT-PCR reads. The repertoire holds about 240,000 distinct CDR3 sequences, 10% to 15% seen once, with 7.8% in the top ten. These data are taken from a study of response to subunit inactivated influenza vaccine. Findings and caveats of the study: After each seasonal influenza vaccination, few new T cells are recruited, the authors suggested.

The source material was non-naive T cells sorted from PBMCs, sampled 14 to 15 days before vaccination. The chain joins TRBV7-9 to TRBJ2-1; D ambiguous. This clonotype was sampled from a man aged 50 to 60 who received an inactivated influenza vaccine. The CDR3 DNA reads TGTGCCAGCAGCCCCTCGACTCTCCCCCCCTACAATGAGCAGTTCTTC. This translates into CASSPSTLPPYNEQFF.